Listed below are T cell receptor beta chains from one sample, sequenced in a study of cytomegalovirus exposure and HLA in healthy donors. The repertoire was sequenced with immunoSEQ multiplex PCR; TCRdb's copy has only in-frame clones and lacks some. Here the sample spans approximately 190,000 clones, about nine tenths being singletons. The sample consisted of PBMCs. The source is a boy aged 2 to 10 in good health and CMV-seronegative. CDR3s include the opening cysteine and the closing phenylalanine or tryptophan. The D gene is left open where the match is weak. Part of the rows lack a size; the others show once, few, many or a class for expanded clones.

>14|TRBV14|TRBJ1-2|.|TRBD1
TGTGCCAGCAGCTCCCGGGACAGCCTCTATGGCTACACCTTC
CASSSRDSLYGYTF
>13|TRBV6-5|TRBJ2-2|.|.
TGTGCCAGCAGTTACGCTAGCCTGGGGGAGCTGTTTTTT
CASSYASLGELFF
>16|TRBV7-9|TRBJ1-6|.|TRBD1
TGTGCCAGCAGCTCTCAGGGGGCCCGGGATAATTCACCCCTCCACTTT
CASSSQGARDNSPLHF
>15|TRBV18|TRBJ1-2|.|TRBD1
TGTGCCAGCTCACTCGGACAGGGGTACTACTATGGCTACACCTTC
CASSLGQGYYYGYTF
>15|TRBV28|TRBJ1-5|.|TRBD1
TGTGCCAGCAGCAGGGACAGGGCGGTAGGACAGCCCCAGCATTTT
CASSRDRAVGQPQHF
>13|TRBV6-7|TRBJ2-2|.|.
TGTGCCAGCAGTTACTCTAGTGCCGGGGAGCTGTTTTTT
CASSYSSAGELFF
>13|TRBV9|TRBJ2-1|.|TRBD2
TGTGCCAGCAGCCCCGGGGAGGGGCTAGTCCAGTTCTTC
CASSPGEGLVQFF
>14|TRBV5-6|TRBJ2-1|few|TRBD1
TGTGCCAGCAACTTTGGGACAGGGCTCCAGAAGCAGTTCTTC
CASNFGTGLQKQFF
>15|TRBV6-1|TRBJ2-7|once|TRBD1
TGTGCCAGCAGTGAAACAGGGGGCGTCTCCTACGAGCAGTACTTC
CASSETGGVSYEQYF
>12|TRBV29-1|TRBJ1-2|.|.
TGCAGCGTTGAGTCGCAGAACTATGGCTACACCTTC
CSVESQNYGYTF
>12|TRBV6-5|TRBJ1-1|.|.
TGTGCCAGCAGTAACGGGGGCACTGAAGCTTTCTTT
CASSNGGTEAFF
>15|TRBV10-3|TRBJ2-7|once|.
TGTGCCATCAGTGAGGGCTCCGGGGGGCAGTTCGAGCAGTACTTC
CAISEGSGGQFEQYF
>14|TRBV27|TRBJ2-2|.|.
TGTGCCAGCCACCTCTATGGGAGCACCGGGGAGCTGTTTTTT
CASHLYGSTGELFF
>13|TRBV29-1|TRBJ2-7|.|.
TGCAGCGTTGCCAGGGTAATGGACTACGAGCAGTACTTC
CSVARVMDYEQYF
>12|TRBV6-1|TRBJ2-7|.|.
TGTGCCAGCAGTGAAGCCGATCCCGGGCAGTACTTC
CASSEADPGQYF
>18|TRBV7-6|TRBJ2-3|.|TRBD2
TGTGCCAGCAGCCAGATCCGGGACTACGATGCTAGCACAGATACGCAGTATTTT
CASSQIRDYDASTDTQYF
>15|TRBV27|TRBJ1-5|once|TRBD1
TGTGCCAGCAGTCCCCTGACAGGGGGCAATCAGCCCCAGCATTTT
CASSPLTGGNQPQHF
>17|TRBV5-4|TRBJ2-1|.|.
TGTGCCAGCAGCTTGGGAGGGGGGGGAAACTCCTACAATGAGCAGTTCTTC
CASSLGGGGNSYNEQFF
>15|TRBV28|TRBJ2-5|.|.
TGTGCCAGCAGTTTCATGGAGGGGGCCCTCGAGACCCAGTACTTC
CASSFMEGALETQYF
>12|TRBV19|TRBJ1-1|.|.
TGTGCCAGTAGTGTACAGGGTGCTGAAGCTTTCTTT
CASSVQGAEAFF
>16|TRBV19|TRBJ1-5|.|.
TGTGCCAGTAGTAACTACAGGGAATCTAGCAATCAGCCCCAGCATTTT
CASSNYRESSNQPQHF
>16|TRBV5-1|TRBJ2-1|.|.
TGCGCCAGCAGCTTGGGGGCAAGGGGCCTTGGGGATGAGCAGTTCTTC
CASSLGARGLGDEQFF
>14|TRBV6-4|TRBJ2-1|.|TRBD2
TGTGCCAGCAGTCTAGCGGGATGGGACAATGAGCAGTTCTTC
CASSLAGWDNEQFF
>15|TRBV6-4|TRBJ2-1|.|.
TGTGCCAGCAGTGAGAGGGGGTCCTCCTACAATGAGCAGTTCTTC
CASSERGSSYNEQFF
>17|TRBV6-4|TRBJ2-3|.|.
TGTGCCAGCAGCAAAGCCGCCTTCCCCTCTAGCACAGATACGCAGTATTTT
CASSKAAFPSSTDTQYF
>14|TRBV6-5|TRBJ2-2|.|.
TGTGCCAGCAGCCGTCTTACAGGGACCGGGGAGCTGTTTTTT
CASSRLTGTGELFF
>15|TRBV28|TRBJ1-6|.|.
TGTGCCAGCAGTCACCAGACAGCCAGTAATTCACCCCTCCACTTT
CASSHQTASNSPLHF
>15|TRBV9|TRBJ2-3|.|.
TGTGCCAGCAGCGTAGGCAGGGCCTTCACAGATACGCAGTATTTT
CASSVGRAFTDTQYF
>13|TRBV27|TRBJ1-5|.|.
TGTGCCAGCTCGCCGGGAAGCAATCAGCCCCAGCATTTT
CASSPGSNQPQHF
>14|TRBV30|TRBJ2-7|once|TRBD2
TGTGCCTGGAGTACTCTCGGGGGGGCAGACGAGCAGTACTTC
CAWSTLGGADEQYF
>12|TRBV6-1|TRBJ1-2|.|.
TGTGCCAGCAGTCTCGGACAGAATGGCTACACCTTC
CASSLGQNGYTF
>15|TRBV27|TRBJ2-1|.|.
TGTGCCAGCAGTTTCGCTACGACGGGGTACAATGAGCAGTTCTTC
CASSFATTGYNEQFF
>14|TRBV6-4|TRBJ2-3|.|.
TGTGCCAGCAGTGATCGGTTACGGACAGATACGCAGTATTTT
CASSDRLRTDTQYF
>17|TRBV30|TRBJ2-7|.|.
TGTGCCTGGAGTACCACCATCAGGGGGACTAGCTCCTACGAGCAGTACTTC
CAWSTTIRGTSSYEQYF
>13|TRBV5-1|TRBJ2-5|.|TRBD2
TGCGCCAGCAGCGGGAGGGTGGGAGAGACCCAGTACTTC
CASSGRVGETQYF
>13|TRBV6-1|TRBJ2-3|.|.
TGTGCCAGCATGGAGGGTCAACTAGATACGCAGTATTTT
CASMEGQLDTQYF
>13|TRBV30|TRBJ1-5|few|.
TGTGCCTGGAGTGTACAGTCTGATCAGCCCCAGCATTTT
CAWSVQSDQPQHF
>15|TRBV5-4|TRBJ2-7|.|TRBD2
TGTGCCAGCAGCCAAACTAGCGGGAGGGCCTACGGGCAGTACTTC
CASSQTSGRAYGQYF
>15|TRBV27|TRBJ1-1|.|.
TGTGCCAGCAGTATTCTACGGGGTGTGGGCACTGAAGCTTTCTTT
CASSILRGVGTEAFF
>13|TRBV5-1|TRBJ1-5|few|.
TGCGCCAGCAGCCCCGGGAACGATCAGCCCCAGCATTTT
CASSPGNDQPQHF
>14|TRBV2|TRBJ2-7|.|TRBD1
TGTGCCAGCAGTGAACAGGGGGCGCAATACGAGCAGTACTTC
CASSEQGAQYEQYF
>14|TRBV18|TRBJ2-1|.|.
TGTGCCAGCTCACCCGATATAGACAACAATGAGCAGTTCTTC
CASSPDIDNNEQFF
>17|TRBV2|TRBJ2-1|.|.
TGTGCCAGCAGTGAAAGAAGGGCAGGGTCGCTTACAACTGAGCAGTTCTTC
CASSERRAGSLTTEQFF
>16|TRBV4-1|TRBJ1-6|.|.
TGCGCCAGCAGCCAAGTAGGAAACAGAGATAATTCACCCCTCCACTTT
CASSQVGNRDNSPLHF
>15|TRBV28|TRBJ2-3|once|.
TGTGCCAGCAGTTTGGTCCAGGGGCGTTGGGATACGCAGTATTTT
CASSLVQGRWDTQYF
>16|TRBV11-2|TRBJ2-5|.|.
TGTGCCAGCAGCTACGGCGGATCCCTTTCAAGAGAGACCCAGTACTTC
CASSYGGSLSRETQYF
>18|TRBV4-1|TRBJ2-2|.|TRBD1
TGCGCCAGCAGCCAAGGGGGACAGGGTCCTCGCGAAGCCGGGGAGCTGTTTTTT
CASSQGGQGPREAGELFF
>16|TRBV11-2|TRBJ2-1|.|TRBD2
TGTGCCAGCAGCTTAGGAGCTAGCGGGGGGGAGGGTGAGCAGTTCTTC
CASSLGASGGEGEQFF
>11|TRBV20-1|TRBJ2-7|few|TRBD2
TGCAGTGCTAGGGGCCGGGAGGGACTTTCCTTC
CSARGREGLSF
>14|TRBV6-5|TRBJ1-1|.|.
TGTGCCAGCAGTTACTCGACAGTGAACACTGAAGCTTTCTTT
CASSYSTVNTEAFF